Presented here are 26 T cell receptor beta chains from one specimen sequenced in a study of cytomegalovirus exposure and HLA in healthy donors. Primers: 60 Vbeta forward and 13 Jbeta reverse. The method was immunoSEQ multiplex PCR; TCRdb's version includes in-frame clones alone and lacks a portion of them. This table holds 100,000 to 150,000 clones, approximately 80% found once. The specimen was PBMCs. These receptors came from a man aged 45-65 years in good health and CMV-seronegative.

CDR3: CASSQSAGLEQYF. The CDR3 region has the DNA TGTGCCAGCAGCCAGAGCGCGGGGTTAGAGCAGTACTTC. The chain combines TRBV7-2 with TRBJ2-5; possibly TRBD2 for D (6 bases). This CDR3 comprises 13 residues. Trimming shortened V by 5 bases and J by 11 bases, and 18 bases separated the two germline ends. Germline CDR1 reads SGHTA; CDR2 reads FQGNSA.

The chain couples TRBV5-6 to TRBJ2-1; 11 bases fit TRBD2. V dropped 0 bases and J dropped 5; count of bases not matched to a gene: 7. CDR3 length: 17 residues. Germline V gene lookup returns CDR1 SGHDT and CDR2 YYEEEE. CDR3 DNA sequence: TGTGCCAGCAGCTTGGTGGTAGCGGGGGGGCCGGACAATGAGCAGTTCTTC. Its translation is CASSLVVAGGPDNEQFF.

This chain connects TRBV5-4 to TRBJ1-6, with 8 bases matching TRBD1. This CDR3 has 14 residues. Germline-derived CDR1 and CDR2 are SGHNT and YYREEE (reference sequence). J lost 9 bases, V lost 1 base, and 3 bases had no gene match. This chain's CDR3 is CASSLRDRSSPLHF. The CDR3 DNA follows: TGTGCCAGCAGCTTGCGGGACAGGAGTTCACCCCTCCACTTT. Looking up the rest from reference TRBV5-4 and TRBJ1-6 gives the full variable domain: ETGVTQSPTHLIKTRGQQVTLRCSSQSGHNTVSWYQQALGQGPQFIFQYYREEENGRGNFPPRFSGLQFPNYSSELNVNALELDDSALYLCASSLRDRSSPLHFGNGTRLTVT.

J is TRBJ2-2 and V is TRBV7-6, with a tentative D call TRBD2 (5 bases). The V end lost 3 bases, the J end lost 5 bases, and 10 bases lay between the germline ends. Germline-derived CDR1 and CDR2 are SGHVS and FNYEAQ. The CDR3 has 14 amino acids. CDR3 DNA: TGTGCCAGCAGCTTTCAGCGGTATACCGGGGAGCTGTTTTTT. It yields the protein CASSFQRYTGELFF. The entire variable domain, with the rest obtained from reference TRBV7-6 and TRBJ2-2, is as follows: GAGVSQSPRYKVTKRGQDVALRCDPISGHVSLYWYRQALGQGPEFLTYFNYEAQQDKSGLPNDRFSAERPEGSISTLTIQRTEQRDSAMYRCASSFQRYTGELFFGEGSRLTVL.

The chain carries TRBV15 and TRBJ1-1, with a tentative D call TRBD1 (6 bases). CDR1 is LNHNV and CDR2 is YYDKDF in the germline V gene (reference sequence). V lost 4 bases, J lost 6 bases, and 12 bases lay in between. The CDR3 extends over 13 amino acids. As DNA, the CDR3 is TGTGCCACCAGCATAGGGGGGGGGCCTGAAGCTTTCTTT. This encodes CATSIGGGPEAFF.

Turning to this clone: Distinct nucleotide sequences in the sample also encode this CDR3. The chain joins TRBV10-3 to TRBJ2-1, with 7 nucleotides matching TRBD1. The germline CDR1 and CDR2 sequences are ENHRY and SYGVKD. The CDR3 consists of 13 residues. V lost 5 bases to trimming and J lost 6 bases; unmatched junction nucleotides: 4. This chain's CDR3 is CAISRQGGNEQFF. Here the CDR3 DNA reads TGTGCCATCAGTCGACAGGGTGGCAATGAGCAGTTCTTC.

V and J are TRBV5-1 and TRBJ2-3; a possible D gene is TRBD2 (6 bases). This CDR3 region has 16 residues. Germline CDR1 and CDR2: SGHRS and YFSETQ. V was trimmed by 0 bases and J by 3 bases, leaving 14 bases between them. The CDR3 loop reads CASSLGRETVTDTQYF. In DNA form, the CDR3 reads TGCGCCAGCAGCTTGGGGAGGGAAACAGTAACAGATACGCAGTATTTT.

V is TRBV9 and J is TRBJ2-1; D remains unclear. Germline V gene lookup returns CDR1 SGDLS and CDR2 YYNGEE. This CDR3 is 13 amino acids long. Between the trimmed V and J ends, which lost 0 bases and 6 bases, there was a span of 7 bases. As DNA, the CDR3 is TGTGCCAGCAGCGTAGGGGCCCTCAATGAGCAGTTCTTC. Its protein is CASSVGALNEQFF.

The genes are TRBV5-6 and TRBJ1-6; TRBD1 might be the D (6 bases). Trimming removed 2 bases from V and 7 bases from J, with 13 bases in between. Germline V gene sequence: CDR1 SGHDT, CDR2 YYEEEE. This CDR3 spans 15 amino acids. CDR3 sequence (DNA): TGTGCCAGCAGCTTCGGGACAAAGCCCAATTCACCCCTCCACTTT. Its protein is CASSFGTKPNSPLHF.

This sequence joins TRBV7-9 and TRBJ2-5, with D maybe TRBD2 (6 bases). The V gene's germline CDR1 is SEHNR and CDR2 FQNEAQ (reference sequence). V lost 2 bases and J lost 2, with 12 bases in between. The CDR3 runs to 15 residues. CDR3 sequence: CASSLRAGLQETQYF. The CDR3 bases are TGTGCCAGCAGCTTAAGGGCGGGGCTGCAAGAGACCCAGTACTTC.

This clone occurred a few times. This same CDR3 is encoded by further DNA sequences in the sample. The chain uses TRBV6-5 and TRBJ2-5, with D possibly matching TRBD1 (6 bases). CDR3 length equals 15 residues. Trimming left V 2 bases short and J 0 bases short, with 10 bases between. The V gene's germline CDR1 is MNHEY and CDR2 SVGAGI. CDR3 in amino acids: CASSYGQTHQETQYF. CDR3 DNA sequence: TGTGCCAGCAGTTACGGACAGACCCACCAAGAGACCCAGTACTTC.

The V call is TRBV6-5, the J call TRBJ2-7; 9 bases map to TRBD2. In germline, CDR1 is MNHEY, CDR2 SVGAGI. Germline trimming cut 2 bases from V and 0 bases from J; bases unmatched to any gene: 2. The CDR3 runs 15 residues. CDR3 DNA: TGTGCCAGCAGTTACCAGCGGGGGGACTCCTACGAGCAGTACTTC. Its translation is CASSYQRGDSYEQYF.

The CDR3 nucleotides read TGCGCCAGCAGCTTGGCCTCGGGGATTAATGAAAAACTGTTTTTT. It is translated as CASSLASGINEKLFF. The rearrangement uses TRBV5-1 and TRBJ1-4; D gene ambiguous. CDR1 and CDR2 (germline): SGHRS, YFSETQ. The CDR3 is 15 residues long. V lost 0 bases, J lost 4 bases, and 10 bases lay in between.

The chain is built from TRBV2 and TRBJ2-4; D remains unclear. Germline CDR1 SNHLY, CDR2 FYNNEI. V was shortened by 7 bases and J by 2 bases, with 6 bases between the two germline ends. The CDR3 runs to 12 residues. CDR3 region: CASTDTKNIQYF. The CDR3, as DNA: TGTGCCAGCACCGACACCAAAAACATTCAGTACTTC.

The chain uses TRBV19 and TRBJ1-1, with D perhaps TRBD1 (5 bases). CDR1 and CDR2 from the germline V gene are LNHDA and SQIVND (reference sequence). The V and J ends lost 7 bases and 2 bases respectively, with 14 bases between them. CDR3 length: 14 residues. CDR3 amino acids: CASTETVLNTEAFF. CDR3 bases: TGTGCCAGTACCGAGACAGTCCTTAACACTGAAGCTTTCTTT.

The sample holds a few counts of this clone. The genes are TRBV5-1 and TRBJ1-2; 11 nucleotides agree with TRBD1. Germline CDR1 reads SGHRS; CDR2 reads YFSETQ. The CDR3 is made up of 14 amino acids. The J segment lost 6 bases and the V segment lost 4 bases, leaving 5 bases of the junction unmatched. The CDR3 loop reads CASSGQGAHDGYTF. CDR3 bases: TGCGCCAGCAGCGGACAGGGGGCTCATGATGGCTACACCTTC.

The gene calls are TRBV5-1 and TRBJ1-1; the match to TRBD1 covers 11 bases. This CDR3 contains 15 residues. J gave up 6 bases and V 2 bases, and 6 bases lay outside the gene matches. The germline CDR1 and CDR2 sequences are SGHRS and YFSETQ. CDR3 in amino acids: CASSFGQGASPEAFF. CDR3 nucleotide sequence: TGCGCCAGCAGCTTCGGACAGGGGGCTTCACCTGAAGCTTTCTTT.

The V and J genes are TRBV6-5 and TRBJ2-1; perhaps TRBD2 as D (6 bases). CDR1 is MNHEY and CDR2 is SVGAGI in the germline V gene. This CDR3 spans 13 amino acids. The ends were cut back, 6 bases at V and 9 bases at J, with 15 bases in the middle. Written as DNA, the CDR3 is TGTGCCAGCAGGCCAGGAGGGTATGGTGAGCAGTTCTTC. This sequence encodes CASRPGGYGEQFF.

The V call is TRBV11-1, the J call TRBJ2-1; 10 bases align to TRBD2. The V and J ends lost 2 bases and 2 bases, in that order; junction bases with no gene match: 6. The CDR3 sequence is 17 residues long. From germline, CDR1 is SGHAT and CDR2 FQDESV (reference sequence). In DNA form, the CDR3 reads TGTGCCAGCAGCTTAAGGATAGCGGGGGGTGCCTACAATGAGCAGTTCTTC. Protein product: CASSLRIAGGAYNEQFF.

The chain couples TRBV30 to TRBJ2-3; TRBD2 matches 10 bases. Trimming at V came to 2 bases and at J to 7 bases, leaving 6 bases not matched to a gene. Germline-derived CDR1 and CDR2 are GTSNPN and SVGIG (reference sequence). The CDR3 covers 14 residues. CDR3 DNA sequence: TGTGCCTGGAGTTTGGTAGCGGGGGGAAATACGCAGTATTTT. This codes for CAWSLVAGGNTQYF.

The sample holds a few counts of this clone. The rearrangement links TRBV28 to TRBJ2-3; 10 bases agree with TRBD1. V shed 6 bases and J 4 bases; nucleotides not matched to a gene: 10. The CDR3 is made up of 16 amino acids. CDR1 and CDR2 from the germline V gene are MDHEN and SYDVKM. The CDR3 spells CASSPLGQGSSDTQYF. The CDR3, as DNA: TGTGCCAGCAGCCCACTGGGACAGGGGAGTTCAGATACGCAGTATTTT.

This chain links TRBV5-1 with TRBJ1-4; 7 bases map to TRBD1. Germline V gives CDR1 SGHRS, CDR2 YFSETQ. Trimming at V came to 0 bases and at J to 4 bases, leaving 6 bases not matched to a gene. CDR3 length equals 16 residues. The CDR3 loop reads CASSLGDRAINEKLFF. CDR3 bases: TGCGCCAGCAGCTTGGGAGACAGGGCGATTAATGAAAAACTGTTTTTT.

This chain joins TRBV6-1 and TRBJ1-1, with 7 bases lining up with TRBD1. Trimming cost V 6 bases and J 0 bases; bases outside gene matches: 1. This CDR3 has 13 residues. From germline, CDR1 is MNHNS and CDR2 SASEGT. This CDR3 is CASSGTVNTEAFF. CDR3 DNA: TGTGCCAGCAGCGGGACAGTGAACACTGAAGCTTTCTTT.

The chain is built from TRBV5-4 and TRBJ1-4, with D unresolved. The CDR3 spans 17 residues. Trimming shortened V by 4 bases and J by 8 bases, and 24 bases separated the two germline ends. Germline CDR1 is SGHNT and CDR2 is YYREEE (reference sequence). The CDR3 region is CASSPDDDEGFREKLFF. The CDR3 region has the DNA TGTGCCAGCAGCCCTGATGACGACGAGGGCTTTAGGGAAAAACTGTTTTTT.

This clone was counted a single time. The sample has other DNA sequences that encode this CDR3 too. CDR3 sequence reads: CASSLAGGGTDTQYF. The DNA for the CDR3 is TGCGCCAGCAGCTTGGCGGGGGGGGGCACAGATACGCAGTATTTT. The V gene is TRBV5-1, the J gene TRBJ2-3; 8 bases align to TRBD2. CDR1 SGHRS and CDR2 YFSETQ come from the germline V gene. The length of the CDR3 is 15 residues. J lost 1 base, V lost 0 bases, and 1 base had no gene match.

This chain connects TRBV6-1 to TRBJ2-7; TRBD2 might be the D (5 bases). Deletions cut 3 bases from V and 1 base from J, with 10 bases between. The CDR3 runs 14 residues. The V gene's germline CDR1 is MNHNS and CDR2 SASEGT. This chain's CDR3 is CASSEWSGSYEQYF. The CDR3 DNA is TGTGCCAGCAGTGAGTGGTCGGGGTCCTACGAGCAGTACTTC.